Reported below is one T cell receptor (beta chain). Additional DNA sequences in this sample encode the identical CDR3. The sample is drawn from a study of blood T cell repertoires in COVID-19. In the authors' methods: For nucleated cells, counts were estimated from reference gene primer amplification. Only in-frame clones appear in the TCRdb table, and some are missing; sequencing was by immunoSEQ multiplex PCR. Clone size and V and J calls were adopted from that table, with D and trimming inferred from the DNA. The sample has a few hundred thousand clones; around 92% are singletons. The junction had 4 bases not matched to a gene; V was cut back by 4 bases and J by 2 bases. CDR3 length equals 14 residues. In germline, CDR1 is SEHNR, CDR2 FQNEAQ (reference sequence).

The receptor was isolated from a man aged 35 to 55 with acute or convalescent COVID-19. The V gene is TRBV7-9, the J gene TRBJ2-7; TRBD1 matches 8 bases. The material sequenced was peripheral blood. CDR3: CASSSGTGAYEQYF. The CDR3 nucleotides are TGTGCCAGCAGCTCGGGGACAGGCGCCTACGAGCAGTACTTC.